A single T cell receptor beta chain is shown here with its context. The specificity of this receptor is unknown. Qualities for individual bases were not recorded, and no much larger clone is one base off. The record originates from a study of Siglec-9 on CD8 T cells in melanoma (dated by TCRdb to between 2018 and 2021). About the full investigation: In this study, researchers looked at how Siglec-9 is expressed on CD8+ T cells and what Siglec-9 does to regulate T cells within the melanoma tumor microenvironment. Overall study outcomes, separate from this receptor: An effector memory CD8+ T-cell subset that appeared to accumulate within melanoma tumors was reported to be marked and regulated by Siglec-9.

Libraries were constructed by the immunoSEQ multiplex PCR assay. Imported from immuneACCESS, the table was reduced by TCRdb to in-frame sequences with V and J called. These copies leave out some clones; in studies compared against another copy, an unresolved V gene accounts for under half, and the cause of the remainder is not known. This sample is represented by 30,000 to 45,000 clones; about four fifths of them were singletons. The ten largest clones capture about 1.7% of the sample. Per the germline V gene, MGHDK is the CDR1 and SYGVNS is the CDR2. The CDR3 numbers 16 residues from cysteine through phenylalanine. Just CDR3 DNA is preserved here, 48 bases in frame from base 1. Here V drops 4 bases and J drops 4 bases, and the junction holds 8 bases not matched to any gene.

The sequenced sample consisted of Siglec-9- CD8+ T cells sorted from blood. In light of the paper, this sample's cell subset or site label describes: CD8 T cells lacking Siglec-9. Recombination linked TRBV25-1 to TRBJ2-3, and 10 junction bases match TRBD2. This clonotype was obtained from a human donor in good health. The sequenced DNA: TGTGCCAGCAGTGTCCTGAGCGGGAGGGCCCCAGATACGCAGTATTTT. Its protein product is CASSVLSGRAPDTQYF.